Listed below are T cell receptor beta chains from one sample, sequenced in a study of somatic mutations in cytotoxic T cells in rheumatoid arthritis. Clones were read by immunoSEQ multiplex PCR, and TCRdb kept only the in-frame ones, dropping some. The repertoire consists of about 15,000 clones, with less than 85% occurring once and the leading ten covering 13% to 15%. The sample comprised CD8+ T cells sorted from blood. All receptors come from an adult with rheumatoid arthritis. Each CDR3 is given with its conserved first and last residue.

cdr3_aa j_call v_call
CASSTDRAEQYF TRBJ2-7 TRBV6-1
CASSQDRDRGPFWYF TRBJ2-7 TRBV4-2
CASSPGLAAFSSYNEQFF TRBJ2-1 TRBV18
CASSRTWYSYNEQFF TRBJ2-1 TRBV19
CASSYGAHTEAFF TRBJ1-1 TRBV6-5
CASSSLIAGEITGELFF TRBJ2-2 TRBV27
CASSSARQGTYEQYF TRBJ2-7 TRBV6-5
CASGRDRVPLEDQPQHF TRBJ1-5 TRBV12-5
CASSLQGAGISYEQYF TRBJ2-7 TRBV5-5
CASSPRGQETQYF TRBJ2-5 TRBV14
CASSRQDNPTDTQYF TRBJ2-3 TRBV7-2
CSVDGTGLRRVQETQYF TRBJ2-5 TRBV29-1
CATSRDSNTGVGNQPQHF TRBJ1-5 TRBV15
CASSTQGAEQYF TRBJ2-7 TRBV5-1
CASSHPWDAKADNEQFF TRBJ2-1 TRBV14
CAISWISGAPFTGELFF TRBJ2-2 TRBV10-3
CASSYIGELFF TRBJ2-2 TRBV6-5
CASSLGDGTEAFF TRBJ1-1 TRBV5-1
CASSYAGSYEQYF TRBJ2-7 TRBV6-5
CASSRVPPETQYF TRBJ2-5 TRBV11-2
CASSQDWEETQYF TRBJ2-5 TRBV4-1
CASSFARGLYEQYF - TRBV11-2
CASSPLPANTGELFF TRBJ2-2 TRBV7-2
CSVEEEASYEQYF TRBJ2-7 TRBV29-1
CASSKIRSQLYGYTF TRBJ1-2 TRBV21-1
CASSDEGLAGSGGEQYF TRBJ2-7 TRBV6-1
CASSLGQPQHF TRBJ1-5 TRBV28
CASSHVLGQRYEQYF TRBJ2-7 TRBV19
CASSGGTVYEQYF TRBJ2-7 TRBV5-1
CASSEDALAGVLTDTQYF TRBJ2-3 TRBV6-1
CASSQGRQTYEQYF TRBJ2-7 TRBV4-2
CASSIGDEAFF TRBJ1-1 TRBV19
CASSYRSRSSRTLHF TRBJ1-6 TRBV6-5
CASSPPDGGEAFF TRBJ1-1 TRBV13
CASSGQGSYEQYF TRBJ2-7 TRBV27
CASSFGASRGTEAFF TRBJ1-1 TRBV27
CASSGLEETQYF TRBJ2-5 TRBV2
CASSLAGEKAFF TRBJ1-1 TRBV5-1
CASSKEADGDRPYEQYF TRBJ2-7 TRBV21-1
CASSLAAGTAYEQYF TRBJ2-7 TRBV13
CATHATGPYTYGYTF TRBJ1-2 TRBV7-9
CASRRDREVSEAFF TRBJ1-1 TRBV4-2
CASIPSAGEAQDTQYF TRBJ2-3 TRBV19
CASSPGGSYNEQFF TRBJ2-1 TRBV5-1
CASSLELADYEQYF TRBJ2-7 TRBV5-4
CASSESPGVNTEAFF TRBJ1-1 TRBV6-4
CASSLRDSLSPEAFF TRBJ1-1 TRBV6-1
CASSFGTSVHLGGTDTQYF TRBJ2-3 TRBV27
CASSYPGQGAWERWNGYTF TRBJ1-2 TRBV2
CASSFSLSNYGYTF TRBJ1-2 TRBV6-5
CASSLEAETSTDTQYF TRBJ2-3 TRBV28
CASSYDREPPGEQFF TRBJ2-1 TRBV6-5
CASSQEETAYYEQYF TRBJ2-7 TRBV4-2
CASSFTGGEQFF TRBJ2-1 TRBV27
CAWSVRETGELFF TRBJ2-2 TRBV30
CASDPGTGATDTQYF TRBJ2-3 TRBV10-1
CASSLNGGLSSYNEQFF TRBJ2-1 TRBV7-9
CAWSGSGSFGEQFF TRBJ2-1 TRBV30
CASSLTGYTNQPQHF TRBJ1-5 TRBV6-5